These 24 T cell receptor beta chains share one sample of origin, sequenced in a study of Ad26.COV2.S vaccination and SARS-CoV-2 variants. Treatment defined: around 19 received Ad26.COV2.S at low or high dose, single or two shots; 5 received placebo; per-sample allocation not given. Day 63 after the first injection of vaccine or placebo was the sampling time. Sequencing was performed with immunoSEQ multiplex PCR; in TCRdb, only in-frame clones are kept and a portion is missing. The sample includes under 500,000 clones, approximately 90% of them seen just once. The sample in question was peripheral blood, obtained in a trial of Ad26.COV2.S vaccine versus placebo. These receptors all stem from a person aged 18-60 years who received the Ad26.COV2.S COVID-19 vaccine or a placebo.

This clone showed up just a few times. The chain carries TRBV7-2 and TRBJ2-5; D is tentatively TRBD1 or TRBD2 (5 bases each). Germline CDR1 is SGHTA and CDR2 is FQGNSA. The CDR3 has 15 amino acids. Deletions cut 2 bases from V and 1 base from J, with 11 bases between. CDR3 nucleotide sequence: TGTGCCAGCAGCTTAATCCCGGGGACCCAAGAGACCCAGTACTTC. Translated: CASSLIPGTQETQYF.

V gene TRBV11-2 combines with J gene TRBJ2-3; D remains unclear. Per germline, CDR1 SGHAT and CDR2 FQNNGV. This CDR3 spans 14 amino acids. Deletions cut 5 bases from V and 2 bases from J, with 11 bases between. CDR3 bases: TGTGCCAGCAGCCCTGGGTGGGCCACAGATACGCAGTATTTT. Translating it yields CASSPGWATDTQYF.

Details on this clone: Other nucleotide sequences in the sample specify the same CDR3. This sequence joins TRBV5-1 and TRBJ2-3; D gene ambiguous. V was pared by 5 bases and J by 0 bases, with 10 bases between. The CDR3 is 14 amino acids. Germline V gene sequence: CDR1 SGHRS, CDR2 YFSETQ. CDR3 protein: CASSPGGSTDTQYF. In DNA form, the CDR3 reads TGCGCCAGCAGTCCCGGTGGGAGCACAGATACGCAGTATTTT.

The V call is TRBV4-1, the J call TRBJ1-2; maybe TRBD1 (6 bases). This CDR3 spans 15 amino acids. Germline V lookup: CDR1 MGHRA, CDR2 YSYEKL. The V gene lost 1 base and the J gene lost 3 bases, with 12 bases spanning the gap. DNA for the CDR3: TGCGCCAGCAGCCAAGGGCAGGGGATTGACTATGGCTACACCTTC. Translation: CASSQGQGIDYGYTF.

The chain joins TRBV6-5 to TRBJ2-5; TRBD2 might be the D (5 bases). This CDR3 comprises 13 residues. V was clipped by 8 bases and J by 1 base, with 11 bases between them. Germline-derived CDR1 and CDR2 are MNHEY and SVGAGI. The CDR3 protein is CASRGRSQETQYF. The DNA for the CDR3 is TGTGCCAGCCGGGGTAGGAGCCAAGAGACCCAGTACTTC.

The chain uses TRBV23-1 and TRBJ2-7, with a possible D match to TRBD1 (6 bases). TRBV23-1 is treated as an ORF (open reading frame) with a function not yet certain. The V and J ends lost 2 bases and 7 bases respectively, with 21 bases between them. The CDR3 runs to 16 residues. The CDR3 nucleotides read TGCGCCAGCAGTCAACCCCAAGGAACAGGGTTGGGGGAGCAGTACTTC. This translates into CASSQPQGTGLGEQYF.

V usage is TRBV6-1 and J usage is TRBJ2-2; D not certain. Germline values: CDR1 MNHNS, CDR2 SASEGT. This CDR3 has 14 amino acids. V lost 1 base and J lost 2, with 5 bases in between. The CDR3 DNA sequence: TGTGCCAGCAGTGAAGTAGTCAACACCGGGGAGCTGTTTTTT. This translates into CASSEVVNTGELFF.

Here the CDR3 reads CASSPDRGIYNEQFF. The CDR3 DNA follows: TGTGCCAGTAGTCCGGACAGGGGGATATACAATGAGCAGTTCTTC. The genes are TRBV19 and TRBJ2-1, with 10 bases lining up with TRBD1. Trimming cost V 5 bases and J 4 bases; bases outside gene matches: 5. The CDR3 has 15 residues. Germline V gene lookup returns CDR1 LNHDA and CDR2 SQIVND (reference sequence).

This chain connects TRBV6-2 or TRBV6-3 to TRBJ1-1, with D possibly TRBD1 on 5 matching bases. CDR3 length: 16 amino acids. Looked up from germline, CDR1 is MNHEY and CDR2 is SVGEGT. V dropped 7 bases and J dropped 1 base, with 19 bases sitting between them. CDR3 in amino acids: CASTPPGQGRNTEAFF. CDR3 bases: TGTGCCAGCACCCCCCCTGGCCAGGGCCGGAACACTGAAGCTTTCTTT.

The chain uses TRBV3-1 (or the pseudogene TRBV3-2) and TRBJ2-2; D is undetermined. With 0 bases removed from V and 5 bases from J, the gap between germline ends came to 22 bases. CDR1 and CDR2 from the germline V gene are LGHDT and YNNKEL (reference sequence). The CDR3 is 19 residues long. The CDR3 DNA is TGTGCCAGCAGCCAAGATCGGCAGGAAACGGAACATAATACCGGGGAGCTGTTTTTT. Its translation is CASSQDRQETEHNTGELFF.

The chain is built from TRBV29-1 and TRBJ2-5, with TRBD1 identical over 9 bases. The ends lost 2 bases at V and 7 bases at J; junction bases unmatched: 11. This CDR3 comprises 15 residues. Germline CDR1 and CDR2: SQVTM and ANQGSEA. The CDR3 DNA sequence: TGCAGCGTTGAACACGCTGACAGGGGGGATTGGACCCAGTACTTC. It translates to CSVEHADRGDWTQYF.

This clone was detected once. This rearrangement joins TRBV28 to TRBJ1-1; weak D call: TRBD1 (6 bases). The germline V gene encodes CDR1 MDHEN and CDR2 SYDVKM. This CDR3 is built from 11 residues. Between the trimmed V and J ends, which lost 7 bases and 3 bases, there was a span of 6 bases. The CDR3, as DNA: TGTGCCAGCAAGGGGGACACTGAAGCTTTCTTT. This gives the protein CASKGDTEAFF.

The chain links TRBV27 to TRBJ2-7; D might be TRBD1 (6 bases). This CDR3 has 15 amino acids. V lost 3 bases and J lost 1, with 13 bases in between. Germline CDR1 MNHEY, CDR2 SMNVEV (reference sequence). CDR3 nucleotide sequence: TGTGCCAGCAGTTTCCAGACAGGCGAATCCTACGAGCAGTACTTC. It is translated as CASSFQTGESYEQYF.

The rearrangement joins TRBV28 to TRBJ1-5; 7 bases align to TRBD1. V trimming: 7 bases; J trimming: 3 bases; junction bases outside the gene matches: 6. The CDR3 is 14 amino acids. The germline gives CDR1 MDHEN, CDR2 SYDVKM. In DNA form, the CDR3 reads TGTGCCAGCATAGGGGGCTCCTACAATCAGCCCCAGCATTTT. Translated: CASIGGSYNQPQHF.

The chain recombines TRBV19 with TRBJ2-7; D remains unclear. V shed 6 bases and J shed 7 bases, with 13 bases lying between them. The CDR3 loop spans 12 amino acids. The germline gives CDR1 LNHDA, CDR2 SQIVND (reference sequence). Here the CDR3 DNA reads TGTGCCAGTAGCCTCGACACTGGGGAGCAGTACTTC. It yields the protein CASSLDTGEQYF.

The V gene is TRBV4-3, the J gene TRBJ2-1; no clear D. CDR3 size: 15 residues. Per the germline V gene, CDR1 is LGHNA and CDR2 is YSLEER. Trimming stripped 1 base from V and 2 bases from J, with 9 bases between. The CDR3: CASSQVVSTYNEQFF. DNA of the CDR3: TGCGCCAGCAGCCAAGTGGTCAGTACCTACAATGAGCAGTTCTTC.

This sequence joins TRBV28 and TRBJ2-7; 9 bases line up with TRBD1. Germline trimming cut 4 bases from V and 5 bases from J; bases unmatched to any gene: 12. The CDR3 consists of 16 residues. Per the germline V gene, CDR1 is MDHEN and CDR2 is SYDVKM. The CDR3 region has the DNA TGTGCCAGCAGTTCACACGCCGGGACAGGGCATAACGAGCAGTACTTC. It yields the protein CASSSHAGTGHNEQYF. Full variable domain (remainder filled in from reference TRBV28 and TRBJ2-7): DVKVTQSSRYLVKRTGEKVFLECVQDMDHENMFWYRQDPGLGLRLIYFSYDVKMKEKGDIPEGYSVSREKKERFSLILESASTNQTSMYLCASSSHAGTGHNEQYFGPGTRLTVT.

The chain carries TRBV25-1 and TRBJ2-2, with D perhaps TRBD1 (7 bases). The V end lost 6 bases, the J end lost 0 bases, and 11 bases lay between the germline ends. Germline assignment: CDR1 MGHDK and CDR2 SYGVNS. The CDR3 spans 15 residues. The CDR3: CASRSRGANTGELFF. CDR3 nucleotides: TGTGCCAGCAGGTCCAGGGGGGCGAACACCGGGGAGCTGTTTTTT.

The chain carries TRBV4-3 and TRBJ1-4; D gene ambiguous. Trimming removed 3 bases at V and 0 bases at J, with 11 bases between. CDR1 and CDR2 (germline): LGHNA, YSLEER. The CDR3 consists of 16 residues. The CDR3 region is CASSHAGRSTNEKLFF. Here the CDR3 DNA reads TGCGCCAGCAGCCATGCCGGGAGATCAACTAATGAAAAACTGTTTTTT.

V gene TRBV21-1 combines with J gene TRBJ2-1; the D call of TRBD2 is as the table states it, not checked on the DNA. TRBV21-1 is a pseudogene. CDR3 length: 14 amino acids. For the CDR3, the DNA is TGTGCCAGGGCCCCTAGCGGGGAGCCCAATGAGCAGTTCTTC. Protein sequence: CARAPSGEPNEQFF.

The chain couples TRBV7-2 to TRBJ1-2; a weak D match, TRBD1 (5 bases). The CDR3 contains 14 residues. The germline V gene encodes CDR1 SGHTA and CDR2 FQGNSA. V was cut by 5 bases and J by 8 bases, with 18 bases left in between. This chain's CDR3 is CASSTRRQEGGYTF. CDR3 sequence (DNA): TGTGCCAGCAGCACGCGAAGACAAGAGGGGGGCTACACCTTC.

V gene TRBV27 combines with J gene TRBJ2-2; TRBD1 is a possible D gene (6 bases). From germline, CDR1 is MNHEY and CDR2 SMNVEV (reference sequence). The CDR3 extends over 15 amino acids. V dropped 5 bases and J dropped 6 bases, with 16 bases sitting between them. In nucleotides, the CDR3 is TGTGCCAGCAGTCTAGGGGGAACCTTCCCCGGGGAGCTGTTTTTT. Residues: CASSLGGTFPGELFF.

This chain links TRBV28 with TRBJ2-4; TRBD1 agrees at 7 bases. The germline gives CDR1 MDHEN, CDR2 SYDVKM. The CDR3 contains 15 residues. Germline trimming cut 2 bases from V and 3 bases from J; bases unmatched to any gene: 4. CDR3 residues: CASSLGQGDKNIQYF. CDR3 DNA sequence: TGTGCCAGCAGTTTAGGGCAGGGGGACAAAAACATTCAGTACTTC. Filled out from reference TRBV28 and TRBJ2-4, the complete variable domain reads DVKVTQSSRYLVKRTGEKVFLECVQDMDHENMFWYRQDPGLGLRLIYFSYDVKMKEKGDIPEGYSVSREKKERFSLILESASTNQTSMYLCASSLGQGDKNIQYFGAGTRLSVL.

The CDR3 bases are TGTGCCATCAGTGCGAGGGGAGGGGTGAACACTGAAGCTTTCTTT. Its translation: CAISARGGVNTEAFF. The V gene is TRBV10-3, the J gene TRBJ1-1; weak D call: TRBD1 (5 bases). V lost 4 bases, J lost 0 bases, and 12 bases lay in between. The CDR3 is 15 amino acids. The germline CDR1 and CDR2 sequences are ENHRY and SYGVKD.